These T cell receptor beta chains were read from a single sample in a study of T cells in Graves' hyperthyroidism and ophthalmopathy. TCRdb ran MiXCR on the multiplex PCR reads and lists one entry per CDR3 protein. The profile shows under 350,000 distinct CDR3 sequences, approximately 17% of them singletons. Input material: blood. The receptor source for this set is a woman aged 55 to 70 with Graves' ophthalmopathy. The CDR3 runs from the conserved cysteine through the conserved F or W. The D gene is left open where the match is weak. Where a row states a size, it is once, few, many or the class of an expanded clone; other rows omit it.

d_call: TRBD1
j_call: TRBJ2-5
v_call: TRBV6-1
clone_size: .
cdr3_nt: TGTGCCAGCAGTTCCGGGACAGGGGGCCAAGAGACCCAGTACTTC
cdr3_aa: CASSSGTGGQETQYF

d_call: .
j_call: TRBJ2-5
v_call: TRBV5-6
clone_size: many
cdr3_nt: TGTGCCAGCAGCTTATGGGAGCGAGAGACCCAGTACTTC
cdr3_aa: CASSLWERETQYF

d_call: .
j_call: TRBJ2-1
v_call: TRBV5-8
clone_size: many
cdr3_nt: TGTGCCAGCAGCTCCCGTAGGGGTTCCAATTACAATGAGCAGTTCTTC
cdr3_aa: CASSSRRGSNYNEQFF

d_call: .
j_call: TRBJ1-3
v_call: TRBV7-2
clone_size: many
cdr3_nt: TGTGCCAGCAGCTTTGGGGCCCCTTCCTCTGGAAACACCATATATTTT
cdr3_aa: CASSFGAPSSGNTIYF

d_call: .
j_call: TRBJ1-2
v_call: TRBV6-4
clone_size: few
cdr3_nt: TGTGCCAGCAGCCCAGGAACAAGGATCCTTTATGGCTACACCTTC
cdr3_aa: CASSPGTRILYGYTF

d_call: TRBD1
j_call: TRBJ2-5
v_call: TRBV28
clone_size: many
cdr3_nt: TGTGCCAGCAGTTTGTGGACAGGGGGAAGGGGAGAGACCCAGTACTTC
cdr3_aa: CASSLWTGGRGETQYF

d_call: .
j_call: TRBJ1-4
v_call: TRBV6-2/TRBV6-3
clone_size: .
cdr3_nt: TGTGCCAGCAGTTCCAAGGTTGCAACTAATGAAAAACTGTTTTTT
cdr3_aa: CASSSKVATNEKLFF

d_call: TRBD1
j_call: TRBJ2-7
v_call: TRBV19
clone_size: .
cdr3_nt: TGTGCCAGTAGACGGGGACAGCTCTACGAGCAGTACTTC
cdr3_aa: CASRRGQLYEQYF

d_call: TRBD1
j_call: TRBJ2-7
v_call: TRBV29-1
clone_size: many
cdr3_nt: TGCAGCGTTGACGAGGGGGCCGACGAGCAGTACTTC
cdr3_aa: CSVDEGADEQYF

d_call: .
j_call: TRBJ1-5
v_call: TRBV11-3
clone_size: .
cdr3_nt: TGTGCCAGTAAACTTACCCCCGATAGCAATCAGCCCCAGCATTTT
cdr3_aa: CASKLTPDSNQPQHF

d_call: .
j_call: TRBJ2-7
v_call: TRBV5-4
clone_size: .
cdr3_nt: TGTGCCAGCAGTTGGGACGGAAGCTCCTACGAGCAGTACTTC
cdr3_aa: CASSWDGSSYEQYF

d_call: .
j_call: TRBJ2-6
v_call: TRBV5-5
clone_size: .
cdr3_nt: TGTGCCAGCAGCTTCCCGCAAGGGATTTCTGGGGCCAACGTCCTGACTTTC
cdr3_aa: CASSFPQGISGANVLTF

d_call: .
j_call: TRBJ2-3
v_call: TRBV15
clone_size: .
cdr3_nt: TGTGCCACCAGCAGAGTTCGGTCCAGGGCTTTTGGCACAGATACGCAGTATTTT
cdr3_aa: CATSRVRSRAFGTDTQYF

d_call: .
j_call: TRBJ1-1
v_call: TRBV2
clone_size: many
cdr3_nt: TGTGCCAGCGTAACCCGCAGCGTGAACACTGAAGCTTTCTTT
cdr3_aa: CASVTRSVNTEAFF

d_call: .
j_call: TRBJ2-7
v_call: TRBV28
clone_size: many
cdr3_nt: TGTGCCAGCACCCCCTCCGGTCGGAGTACCTACGAGCAGTACTTC
cdr3_aa: CASTPSGRSTYEQYF

d_call: .
j_call: TRBJ2-3
v_call: TRBV7-2
clone_size: many
cdr3_nt: TGTGCCAGCAGCCCCTCCGGTCGGGGTTCAGATACGCAGTATTTT
cdr3_aa: CASSPSGRGSDTQYF

d_call: .
j_call: TRBJ2-3
v_call: TRBV5-4
clone_size: .
cdr3_nt: TGTGCCAGCAGCATTAGCACAGATGCGCAGTATTTT
cdr3_aa: CASSISTDAQYF

d_call: .
j_call: TRBJ2-2
v_call: TRBV20-1
clone_size: few
cdr3_nt: TGCAGTGCTAGAGATCTGGGGACAAGGAACACCGGGGAGCTGTTTTTT
cdr3_aa: CSARDLGTRNTGELFF

d_call: .
j_call: TRBJ2-1
v_call: TRBV9
clone_size: few
cdr3_nt: TGTGCCAGCAGCGTAGAACAGGACCGATACAATGAGCAGTTCTTC
cdr3_aa: CASSVEQDRYNEQFF

d_call: TRBD2
j_call: TRBJ2-7
v_call: TRBV10-3
clone_size: many
cdr3_nt: TGTGCCATCAGTCGGGAAGCGACTAGCGGGAGTTTGCGAGAGCAGTACTTC
cdr3_aa: CAISREATSGSLREQYF

d_call: .
j_call: TRBJ2-1
v_call: TRBV11-3
clone_size: many
cdr3_nt: TGTGCCAGCAGCCGACAGCCGGGGAATGAGCAGTTCTTC
cdr3_aa: CASSRQPGNEQFF

d_call: .
j_call: TRBJ1-4
v_call: TRBV30
clone_size: many
cdr3_nt: TGTGCCTCCTCACGCGGGGAGAATGAAAAACTGTTTTTT
cdr3_aa: CASSRGENEKLFF